The 9 T cell receptor beta chains reported below all come from one sample, sequenced in a study of blood T cell repertoires in COVID-19. Produced via immunoSEQ multiplex PCR; TCRdb's table is partial and in-frame only. The sample holds 130,000 or so clones, around 85% seen once. Specimen: peripheral blood. All receptors derive from a human donor in a cohort sampled during active COVID-19.

For the CDR3, the DNA is TGTGCCAGCAGCTTCCCAAAAGCGGGGGGGGCGAACACCGGGGAGCTGTTTTTT. This codes for CASSFPKAGGANTGELFF. The chain combines TRBV7-8 with TRBJ2-2; 10 bases map to TRBD2. This CDR3 has 18 amino acids. Looked up from germline, CDR1 is SGHVS and CDR2 is FQNEAQ. V was clipped by 3 bases and J by 0 bases; unmatched bases: 7.

The chain links TRBV29-1 to TRBJ2-1; D possibly corresponds to TRBD1 (7 bases). Germline V CDR1 and CDR2: SQVTM, ANQGSEA. V lost 3 bases and J 4 bases, leaving 13 bases between the germline ends. The CDR3 is made up of 14 amino acids. In DNA, the CDR3 is TGCAGCGTTGAGGGGGGACAGCGATACAATGAGCAGTTCTTC. Protein: CSVEGGQRYNEQFF.

V gene TRBV5-6 combines with J gene TRBJ2-5, with a possible D match to TRBD2 (6 bases). This CDR3 has 15 residues. Germline V lookup: CDR1 SGHDT, CDR2 YYEEEE. Trimming took 0 bases from V and 7 from J, leaving 16 bases between them. The chain's CDR3 is CASSLGGTLVATQYF. The CDR3 DNA sequence: TGTGCCAGCAGCTTGGGAGGGACTCTGGTCGCGACCCAGTACTTC.

The rearrangement uses TRBV14 and TRBJ1-6, with D unresolved. Germline V gene sequence: CDR1 SGHDN, CDR2 FVKESK. The CDR3 has 14 amino acids. Trimming shortened V by 4 bases and J by 6 bases, and 10 bases separated the two germline ends. The CDR3 spells CASSPSGFNSPLHF. The CDR3 bases are TGTGCCAGCAGCCCCTCCGGGTTTAATTCACCCCTCCACTTT. The complete variable domain, with remaining parts taken from reference TRBV14 and TRBJ1-6, reads EAGVTQFPSHSVIEKGQTVTLRCDPISGHDNLYWYRRVMGKEIKFLLHFVKESKQDESGMPNNRFLAERTGGTYSTLKVQPAELEDSGVYFCASSPSGFNSPLHFGNGTRLTVT.

The CDR3 protein is CASSLVGTADYGYTF. The DNA for the CDR3 is TGTGCCAGCAGCTTGGTCGGGACAGCGGACTATGGCTACACCTTC. The chain uses TRBV5-8 and TRBJ1-2, with 7 bases identical to TRBD1. Trimming cost V 0 bases and J 3 bases; bases outside gene matches: 5. The CDR3 spans 15 residues. Germline loops: CDR1 SGHTS, CDR2 YDEGEE.

This chain uses TRBV11-3 with TRBJ2-3; 10 bases are shared with TRBD2. CDR1 is SGHNT and CDR2 is YENEEA in the germline V gene. This CDR3 comprises 15 residues. Trimming cost V 2 bases and J 3 bases; bases outside gene matches: 2. In nucleotides, the CDR3 is TGTGCCAGCAGCTTAAGCGGGGGGGCAACAGATACGCAGTATTTT. It translates to CASSLSGGATDTQYF.

This clone is a singleton in its sample. The J gene is TRBJ1-2, the V gene TRBV7-4, with D unresolved. Germline CDR1 SGHVT, CDR2 SQSDAQ. The CDR3 extends over 15 amino acids. V lost 4 bases, J lost 4 bases, and 16 bases lay in between. The CDR3 loop reads CASSSAWELAYGYTF. The CDR3 nucleotides are TGTGCCAGCAGCTCAGCATGGGAGCTGGCCTATGGCTACACCTTC.

The chain carries TRBV14 and TRBJ2-5; 9 nucleotides match TRBD2. J lost 5 bases, V lost 0 bases, and 7 bases had no gene match. CDR1 is SGHDN, CDR2 FVKESK, per germline. The CDR3 is 16 amino acids. CDR3 region: CASSQDRGLAGETQYF. In DNA form, the CDR3 reads TGTGCCAGCAGCCAAGACCGAGGGCTAGCGGGGGAGACCCAGTACTTC.

The gene calls are TRBV7-2 and TRBJ2-7, with D possibly being TRBD1 (5 bases). There are 14 residues in the CDR3. Per the germline V gene, CDR1 is SGHTA and CDR2 is FQGNSA. The ends were cut back, 3 bases at V and 3 bases at J, with 12 bases in the middle. The CDR3: CASSFFLDSYEQYF. For the CDR3, the DNA is TGTGCCAGCAGCTTTTTTTTAGACAGCTACGAGCAGTACTTC.